Here is one T cell receptor beta chain with its context. Its antigen is still unknown. The protocol was immunoSEQ multiplex PCR, while the TCRdb copy is restricted to in-frame clones and leaves out a portion. The table lists roughly 350,000 clones, about nine tenths of them singletons. The sample originates from a study of cytomegalovirus exposure and HLA in healthy donors. Germline trimming cut 1 base from V and 5 bases from J; bases unmatched to any gene: 3. Per germline, CDR1 SGHNT and CDR2 YYREEE (reference sequence). CDR3 length: 15 residues. Study results and caveats: Associated with cytomegalovirus, according to the listing, were about 160 TCR beta chains.

The donors were members of the roughly 120-subject validation cohort (separate from the approximately 670-subject first cohort). The material sequenced was PBMCs. The receptor comes from a woman aged 18 to 35 in good health and CMV-seronegative. The rearrangement joins TRBV5-4 to TRBJ2-5; 12 nucleotides line up with TRBD1. CDR3: CASSLRDRGPETQYF. CDR3 nucleotides: TGTGCCAGCAGCTTGAGGGACAGGGGGCCGGAGACCCAGTACTTC.